This record concerns one T cell receptor beta chain sequence. The data originate from a study of Graves' ophthalmopathy and Graves' hyperthyroidism. Study-wide background: Ophthalmopathy absent within 18 months of follow-up marked hyperthyroidism as stable.

Among the exclusions were patients with other autoimmune diseases, uncontrolled infections, pregnancy or lactation. TCR beta CDR3 regions were amplified from RNA transcripts. First-round RT-PCR relied on HTBI primers, and a second-round multiplex PCR came next. TCRdb ran MiXCR on the multiplex PCR reads and lists one entry per CDR3 protein. In the table there are over a million distinct CDR3 sequences, approximately 35% of which are singletons. Germline CDR1 and CDR2: SNHLY and FYNNEI. Trimming took off 4 bases at V and 0 bases at J, with 18 bases between the two ends. The CDR3 sequence is 17 residues long.

The clonotype comes from an adult man with Graves' hyperthyroidism. Sequenced sample: peripheral blood or thyroid tissue (not recorded which). J is TRBJ1-1 and V is TRBV2, with D possibly being TRBD1 (6 bases). DNA of the CDR3: TGTGCCAGCAGTGGTCCTGACCGGGGGCAGATGAACACTGAAGCTTTCTTT. Residues: CASSGPDRGQMNTEAFF. Drawing the rest from reference TRBV2 and TRBJ1-1, the complete variable domain is EPEVTQTPSHQVTQMGQEVILRCVPISNHLYFYWYRQILGQKVEFLVSFYNNEISEKSEIFDDQFSVERPDGSNFTLKIRSTKLEDSAMYFCASSGPDRGQMNTEAFFGQGTRLTVV.